The present entry profiles one T cell receptor beta chain with its context. This entry comes from a study of blood T cell repertoires in COVID-19. For the study at large: Sample material is recorded as cDNA or gDNA derived from T cells, B-cell-depleted T cells, or PBMCs.

As processed by the authors: Counts of nucleated cells, estimated from reference gene primer amplification, were obtained. The data were produced by immunoSEQ multiplex PCR, yet TCRdb's version contains in-frame clones alone and is incomplete. V and J calls and clone size are copied from that table; D and trimming were computed from the DNA. The data hold roughly 87,000 clones, with approximately 85% observed a single time. The CDR3 loop spans 14 amino acids. CDR1 and CDR2 from the germline V gene are SQVTM and ANQGSEA. This sequence originates from a man aged 50 to 60 with active COVID-19. The specimen was peripheral blood. The V and J genes are TRBV29-1 and TRBJ2-7; TRBD2 matches 14 bases. CDR3 DNA sequence: TGCTCCGGACAGGGACTAGCGGGAGCGGGTGAGCAGTACTTC. It yields the protein CSGQGLAGAGEQYF.